The 21 T cell receptor beta chains below come from one sample, sequenced in a study of cytomegalovirus exposure and HLA in healthy donors. Generated by immunoSEQ multiplex PCR, the TCRdb table keeps only in-frame clones and is missing some. The repertoire holds tens of thousands of clones, with 85% to 95% as singletons. The sample taken for sequencing was PBMCs. All receptors come from a woman under 30 in good health and CMV-seronegative.

The rearrangement links TRBV2 to TRBJ1-4; D unclear. Germline loops: CDR1 SNHLY, CDR2 FYNNEI. V lost 8 bases to trimming and J lost 0 bases, with 19 bases between them. The CDR3 is made up of 17 amino acids. CDR3 sequence reads: CASRKTATSATNEKLFF. CDR3 sequence (DNA): TGTGCCAGCCGTAAAACAGCTACCTCTGCAACTAATGAAAAACTGTTTTTT.

V usage is TRBV28 and J usage is TRBJ1-4; 8 nucleotides line up with TRBD1. Trimming cost V 6 bases and J 8 bases; bases outside gene matches: 14. The CDR3 loop spans 16 amino acids. CDR1 and CDR2 (germline): MDHEN, SYDVKM. The CDR3: CASRHTGGRIREKLFF. CDR3 DNA sequence: TGTGCCAGCAGGCATACAGGGGGGAGGATACGGGAAAAACTGTTTTTT. The entire variable domain, with the rest obtained from reference TRBV28 and TRBJ1-4, is as follows: DVKVTQSSRYLVKRTGEKVFLECVQDMDHENMFWYRQDPGLGLRLIYFSYDVKMKEKGDIPEGYSVSREKKERFSLILESASTNQTSMYLCASRHTGGRIREKLFFGSGTQLSVL.

The chain combines TRBV12-5 with TRBJ1-2; TRBD1 might be the D (6 bases). CDR1 is LGHNT and CDR2 is FRNRAP in the germline V gene. Deletions cut 4 bases from V and 4 bases from J, with 19 bases between. This CDR3 is 16 amino acids long. CDR3 protein: CASGSLQGPTLYGYTF. In nucleotides, the CDR3 is TGTGCTAGTGGTTCACTACAGGGCCCTACCCTCTATGGCTACACCTTC.

The CDR3 sequence is CASSLGSSTDTQYF. DNA of the CDR3: TGCGCCAGCAGCTTGGGTTCTAGCACAGATACGCAGTATTTT. V and J are TRBV5-1 and TRBJ2-3; no reliable D call. V lost 0 bases, J lost 0 bases, and 5 bases lay in between. Germline V gives CDR1 SGHRS, CDR2 YFSETQ. This CDR3 spans 14 amino acids. Complete variable domain (other parts from reference TRBV5-1 and TRBJ2-3): KAGVTQTPRYLIKTRGQQVTLSCSPISGHRSVSWYQQTPGQGLQFLFEYFSETQRNKGNFPGRFSGRQFSNSRSEMNVSTLELGDSALYLCASSLGSSTDTQYFGPGTRLTVL.

The chain couples TRBV5-1 to TRBJ2-7; 9 bases map to TRBD1. CDR1 and CDR2 from the germline V gene are SGHRS and YFSETQ. V was clipped by 4 bases and J by 1 base; unmatched bases: 6. The CDR3 has 15 amino acids. CDR3 DNA sequence: TGCGCCAGCAGCCCAGGGACAGGGATTTCCTACGAGCAGTACTTC. Translating gives CASSPGTGISYEQYF.

The chain is built from TRBV27 and TRBJ1-1, with 7 bases aligning to TRBD1. The V segment lost 5 bases and the J segment 1 base; nucleotides outside the gene matches: 7. Per germline, CDR1 MNHEY and CDR2 SMNVEV (reference sequence). The CDR3 has 15 amino acids. The chain's CDR3 is CASSANRGPNTEAFF. CDR3 in DNA: TGTGCCAGCAGTGCAAACAGGGGCCCGAACACTGAAGCTTTCTTT.

The V and J genes are TRBV2 and TRBJ1-5; D possibly corresponds to TRBD1 (6 bases). From germline, CDR1 is SNHLY and CDR2 FYNNEI. The CDR3 runs 14 residues. Trimming cost V 7 bases and J 0 bases, with 10 bases left between them. The CDR3 region has the DNA TGTGCCAGCACGCGGACAGATAGCAATCAGCCCCAGCATTTT. It specifies CASTRTDSNQPQHF. Looking up the rest from reference TRBV2 and TRBJ1-5 gives the full variable domain: EPEVTQTPSHQVTQMGQEVILRCVPISNHLYFYWYRQILGQKVEFLVSFYNNEISEKSEIFDDQFSVERPDGSNFTLKIRSTKLEDSAMYFCASTRTDSNQPQHFGDGTRLSIL.

This clone has just one count. The gene calls are TRBV6-1 and TRBJ2-7; 8 nucleotides match TRBD1. Germline trimming cut 11 bases from V and 1 base from J; bases unmatched to any gene: 13. CDR1 MNHNS and CDR2 SASEGT come from the germline V gene. The CDR3 loop spans 15 amino acids. The CDR3 is CAGETWTGSSYEQYF. The CDR3 bases are TGTGCCGGAGAGACCTGGACAGGGTCGTCCTACGAGCAGTACTTC.

The chain carries TRBV27 and TRBJ1-2; TRBD1 matches at 8 bases. The germline gives CDR1 MNHEY, CDR2 SMNVEV (reference sequence). The V gene end was trimmed by 3 bases and the J gene end by 4 bases; junction bases not matched to a gene: 10. CDR3 length: 16 amino acids. CDR3: CASSLTGTGWGYGYTF. The CDR3 region has the DNA TGTGCCAGCAGTTTGACCGGGACAGGCTGGGGCTATGGCTACACCTTC.

This chain uses TRBV19 with TRBJ1-1; D possibly corresponds to TRBD1 (6 bases). Germline CDR1 reads LNHDA; CDR2 reads SQIVND (reference sequence). The CDR3 loop spans 15 amino acids. Trimming removed 8 bases from V and 1 base from J, with 17 bases in between. In DNA form, the CDR3 reads TGTGCCAGTCACCTGGGGGCCCGGGGGAACACTGAAGCTTTCTTT. This codes for CASHLGARGNTEAFF.

This clone was detected once. This chain connects TRBV7-9 to TRBJ1-5; D possibly corresponds to TRBD1 (5 bases). Germline V gene data show CDR1 as SEHNR and CDR2 as FQNEAQ (reference sequence). The CDR3 covers 14 residues. V was clipped by 1 base and J by 7 bases, with 11 bases between them. The CDR3 sequence is CASSLGGGEQPQHF. The CDR3 DNA follows: TGTGCCAGCAGCTTAGGAGGAGGGGAGCAGCCCCAGCATTTT.

This clone was recorded only once. The rearrangement uses TRBV4-2 and TRBJ1-1; D is unresolved. This CDR3 has 12 residues. The germline CDR1 and CDR2 sequences are LGHNA and YNFKEQ. The ends were cut back, 4 bases at V and 1 base at J, with 4 bases in the middle. The CDR3 loop reads CASSPGNTEAFF. CDR3 nucleotide sequence: TGTGCCAGCAGCCCCGGGAACACTGAAGCTTTCTTT.

The chain recombines TRBV14 with TRBJ2-7, with 8 bases matching TRBD1. Germline-derived CDR1 and CDR2 are SGHDN and FVKESK. V lost 8 bases to trimming and J lost 2 bases; unmatched junction nucleotides: 8. The CDR3 totals 14 residues. The CDR3 DNA sequence: TGTGCCAGCGCCAGGGGGACAGGAACCTACGAGCAGTACTTC. This codes for CASARGTGTYEQYF.

The V and J genes are TRBV7-9 and TRBJ2-1, with TRBD1 as a possible D gene (7 bases). Germline CDR1 reads SEHNR; CDR2 reads FQNEAQ (reference sequence). This CDR3 is 16 amino acids long. Trimming shortened V by 2 bases and J by 4 bases, and 15 bases separated the two germline ends. CDR3 nucleotides: TGTGCCAGCAGCTTAAATCTCGCAGGGGGGTACAATGAGCAGTTCTTC. This gives the protein CASSLNLAGGYNEQFF. Together with reference TRBV7-9 and TRBJ2-1, the CDR3 gives the full variable domain: DTGVSQNPRHKITKRGQNVTFRCDPISEHNRLYWYRQTLGQGPEFLTYFQNEAQLEKSRLLSDRFSAERPKGSFSTLEIQRTEQGDSAMYLCASSLNLAGGYNEQFFGPGTRLTVL.

The chain has TRBV9 and TRBJ1-1; D ambiguous. Trimming left V 3 bases short and J 1 base short, with 19 bases between. CDR3 length: 17 residues. The germline V gene has CDR1 SGDLS and CDR2 YYNGEE. The CDR3 reads CASSADVEVLSNTEAFF. The DNA for the CDR3 is TGTGCCAGCAGCGCTGACGTAGAGGTTTTGTCGAACACTGAAGCTTTCTTT.

Remarks on this clone: One junction end does not reproduce the germline sequence, and a read error may be involved. This chain connects TRBV29-1 to TRBJ2-7; D uncertain. The CDR3 runs to 8 residues. The germline V gene encodes CDR1 SQVTM and CDR2 ANQGSEA. The CDR3 sequence: CSVAYPGF. CDR3 in DNA: TGCAGCGTTGCCTATCCGGGCTTC.

The rearrangement links TRBV30 to TRBJ2-1; weak D call: TRBD1 (6 bases). Germline assignment: CDR1 GTSNPN and CDR2 SVGIG (reference sequence). Trimming stripped 0 bases from V and 8 bases from J, with 14 bases between. The CDR3 runs 14 residues. CDR3 residues: CAWSVLQGSHEQFF. The CDR3 nucleotides are TGTGCCTGGAGTGTACTTCAGGGGTCCCATGAGCAGTTCTTC.

V and J are TRBV6-5 and TRBJ2-7; D gene uncertain. The CDR3 length is 15 residues. Between the trimmed V and J ends, which lost 0 bases and 2 bases, there was a span of 11 bases. Germline V CDR1 and CDR2: MNHEY, SVGAGI. CDR3 DNA: TGTGCCAGCAGTTACTCGGCTAGGCAAACCTACGAGCAGTACTTC. Its protein is CASSYSARQTYEQYF.

This chain uses TRBV6-1 with TRBJ2-3, with 10 bases fitting TRBD2. The CDR3 length is 15 residues. With V trimmed by 5 bases and J by 3 bases, 5 bases remained unmatched. Germline V gene lookup returns CDR1 MNHNS and CDR2 SASEGT. CDR3 DNA: TGTGCCAGCAGTCACCTAGCGGGAGAGACAGATACGCAGTATTTT. Encoded protein: CASSHLAGETDTQYF.

The chain combines TRBV29-1 with TRBJ2-1; perhaps TRBD2 as D (6 bases). The germline gives CDR1 SQVTM, CDR2 ANQGSEA. Trimming pared 4 bases from V and 10 bases from J, leaving 14 bases between. This CDR3 spans 12 amino acids. The CDR3 loop is CSVVAGSGEQFF. The DNA of the CDR3 is TGCAGCGTTGTGGCGGGATCTGGAGAGCAGTTCTTC.

V and J are TRBV4-1 and TRBJ2-3; 9 nucleotides line up with TRBD2. Germline CDR1 and CDR2: MGHRA and YSYEKL. The CDR3 length is 14 residues. V gave up 3 bases and J gave up 6 bases; unmatched junction bases: 4. This chain's CDR3 is CASSHAGGLDTQYF. The CDR3 nucleotides are TGCGCCAGCAGCCACGCGGGAGGGCTGGATACGCAGTATTTT.